The clone carrying this T cell receptor beta chain has ten or more counts. Cyclophosphamide on days +3 and +4 followed busulfan-fludarabine conditioning and a marrow graft. V was cut by 7 bases and J by 5 bases, with 14 bases left in between. The CDR3 loop spans 13 amino acids. CDR1 and CDR2 from the germline V gene are SNHLY and FYNNEI. This specimen belongs to a study of T cells after posttransplantation cyclophosphamide. Profiled with immunoSEQ multiplex PCR; TCRdb holds only in-frame clones, not every one. Altogether approximately 2,100 clones were found in the sample, and no singletons occur. The chain links TRBV2 to TRBJ2-5; a possible D gene is TRBD2 (6 bases). Here the sequenced sample was PBMCs, taken 86 days after allogeneic stem cell transplant with posttransplant cyclophosphamide. The sequence was collected from a female patient between 60 and 69 years old who received an allogeneic stem cell transplant from a related donor and was CMV-positive. Some of these T cells may belong to the graft donor. The CDR3 nucleotides read TGTGCCAGCAAAAAGGAGGGTTTGGAGACCCAGTACTTC. It yields the protein CASKKEGLETQYF.